This passage covers 3 T cell receptor beta chains from one sample sequenced in a study of blood T cell repertoires in COVID-19. The method was immunoSEQ multiplex PCR; TCRdb's version includes in-frame clones alone and lacks a portion of them. The sample holds 150,000 to 200,000 clones; about four fifths are singletons and the top ten take roughly 12%. Sample: PBMCs or T cells enriched from blood (not recorded which). The source is a man between 50 and 59 years old who had recovered from COVID-19.

This clone was detected only a few times. The chain uses TRBV7-9 and TRBJ2-1; perhaps TRBD2 as D (6 bases). The CDR3 is 16 residues long. Between the trimmed V and J ends, which lost 1 base and 9 bases, there was a span of 19 bases. Per germline, CDR1 SEHNR and CDR2 FQNEAQ (reference sequence). CDR3 nucleotide sequence: TGTGCCAGCAGCTTAGAAGGCGGGGTAATATCCTCTGAGCAGTTCTTC. Residues: CASSLEGGVISSEQFF.

The J gene is TRBJ2-1, the V gene TRBV28, with 11 bases matching TRBD2. The germline gives CDR1 MDHEN, CDR2 SYDVKM. The junction had 3 bases not matched to a gene; V was cut back by 5 bases and J by 3 bases. CDR3 length: 15 residues. This CDR3 is CASSHTSGGYNEQFF. The CDR3 DNA is TGTGCCAGCAGTCACACTAGCGGGGGCTACAATGAGCAGTTCTTC.

In DNA form, the CDR3 reads TGTGCCAGCAGCCTTACAGGGACTGAAGCTTTCTTT. Residues: CASSLTGTEAFF. The V and J genes are TRBV7-3 and TRBJ1-1; D is perhaps TRBD1 (6 bases). CDR1 SGHTA and CDR2 FQGTGA come from the germline V gene. CDR3 size: 12 residues. Trimming removed 5 bases at V and 5 bases at J, with 9 bases between.